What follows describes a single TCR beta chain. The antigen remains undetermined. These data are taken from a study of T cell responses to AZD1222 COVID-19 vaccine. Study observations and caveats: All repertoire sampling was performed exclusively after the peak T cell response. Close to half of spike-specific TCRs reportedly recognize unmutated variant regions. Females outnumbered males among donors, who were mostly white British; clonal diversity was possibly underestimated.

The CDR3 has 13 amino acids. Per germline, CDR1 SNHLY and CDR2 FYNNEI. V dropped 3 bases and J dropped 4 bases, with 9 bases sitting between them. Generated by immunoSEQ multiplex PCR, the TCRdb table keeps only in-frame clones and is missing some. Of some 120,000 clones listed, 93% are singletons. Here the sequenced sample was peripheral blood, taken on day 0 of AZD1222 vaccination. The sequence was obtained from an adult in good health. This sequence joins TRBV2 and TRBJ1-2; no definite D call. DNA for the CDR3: TGTGCCAGCAGTGAGAGGCTGCGCTATGGCTACACCTTC. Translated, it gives CASSERLRYGYTF.